These 13 T cell receptor beta chains originate from one sample sequenced in a study of cytomegalovirus exposure and HLA in healthy donors. The PCR was carried out with 60 Vbeta primers and 13 Jbeta primers. Sequenced by immunoSEQ multiplex PCR; TCRdb stores in-frame clones only, minus some. The sample carries roughly 69,000 clones, 76% recorded once. Sequencing was performed on PBMCs. The receptors originated from a young man in good health and CMV-seronegative.

J is TRBJ2-5 and V is TRBV19; 8 bases are shared with TRBD1. The CDR3 is made up of 17 amino acids. Germline V lookup: CDR1 LNHDA, CDR2 SQIVND (reference sequence). V was pared by 1 base and J by 2 bases, with 9 bases of the junction left unmatched. CDR3 DNA: TGTGCCAGTAGTATAGTCCTTATCCGGACAGGGCAAGAGACCCAGTACTTC. It codes for CASSIVLIRTGQETQYF.

J is TRBJ2-7 and V is TRBV5-1, with a possible D match to TRBD1 (6 bases). This CDR3 contains 13 residues. Germline V CDR1 and CDR2: SGHRS, YFSETQ. The V end lost 4 bases, the J end lost 4 bases, and 12 bases lay between the germline ends. The CDR3 nucleotides are TGCGCCAGCAGCGTCCCGGACAGATACGAGCAGTACTTC. It encodes CASSVPDRYEQYF.

V usage is TRBV19 and J usage is TRBJ1-6, with unresolved D. The V gene's germline CDR1 is LNHDA and CDR2 SQIVND (reference sequence). Trimming left V 7 bases short and J 3 bases short, with 10 bases between. The CDR3 loop spans 14 amino acids. Here the CDR3 DNA reads TGTGCCAGTAATGGAGGAAACTATAATTCACCCCTCCACTTT. Translating it yields CASNGGNYNSPLHF.

This clone was detected only once. This chain connects TRBV6-5 to TRBJ1-2, with 12 bases matching TRBD1. Germline-derived CDR1 and CDR2 are MNHEY and SVGAGI. The CDR3 has 16 amino acids. V lost 2 bases and J lost 8; bases outside the gene matches: 9. CDR3 bases: TGTGCCAGCAGTTACAGTTCGGGACAGGGGGCGTGGGGCTACACCTTC. This encodes CASSYSSGQGAWGYTF.

V is TRBV5-4 and J is TRBJ2-2; a weak D match, TRBD1 (6 bases). CDR3 size: 15 residues. Germline assignment: CDR1 SGHNT and CDR2 YYREEE (reference sequence). V was trimmed by 0 bases and J by 5 bases, leaving 11 bases between them. For the CDR3, the DNA is TGTGCCAGCAGCTTGGAGGTTACAGGGACCGGGGAGCTGTTTTTT. This sequence encodes CASSLEVTGTGELFF.

This chain joins TRBV7-9 and TRBJ2-7; 8 nucleotides match TRBD2. The germline V gene encodes CDR1 SEHNR and CDR2 FQNEAQ (reference sequence). V lost 6 bases to trimming and J lost 5 bases; unmatched junction nucleotides: 6. The CDR3 covers 13 residues. The CDR3 loop reads CASRGGGSHEQYV. CDR3 DNA: TGTGCCAGCAGGGGCGGGGGGTCGCACGAGCAGTACGTC.

A few counts support this clone. The CDR3 DNA reads TGCGCCAGCAGCTTGGGTACAGCCCAACCCACCGGCTACAATGAGCAGTTCTTC. This encodes CASSLGTAQPTGYNEQFF. The gene calls are TRBV5-1 and TRBJ2-1; D unresolved. This CDR3 has 18 residues. Trimming shortened V by 0 bases and J by 3 bases, and 19 bases separated the two germline ends. Germline lookup yields CDR1 SGHRS and CDR2 YFSETQ.

The rearrangement joins TRBV29-1 to TRBJ2-7; 7 positions agree with TRBD1. V dropped 0 bases and J dropped 1; count of bases not matched to a gene: 6. The CDR3 has 15 amino acids. CDR1 is SQVTM, CDR2 ANQGSEA, per germline. The DNA for the CDR3 is TGCAGCGTTGAAGATCCAACACAGGGGTCCTACGAGCAGTACTTC. Protein product: CSVEDPTQGSYEQYF.

The chain joins TRBV7-8 to TRBJ2-7; a weak D match, TRBD1 (6 bases). The CDR3 length is 14 residues. The ends were cut back, 1 base at V and 2 bases at J, with 9 bases in the middle. Germline CDR1 is SGHVS and CDR2 is FQNEAQ. CDR3 loop: CASSLDGGTYEQYF. In DNA form, the CDR3 reads TGTGCCAGCAGCTTAGATGGGGGCACCTACGAGCAGTACTTC.

The chain couples TRBV7-9 to TRBJ1-5; D might be TRBD1 (5 bases). The V end was cut by 3 bases, the J end by 4 bases, with 22 bases between. The CDR3 extends over 18 amino acids. Germline CDR1 reads SEHNR; CDR2 reads FQNEAQ (reference sequence). CDR3 DNA: TGTGCCAGCAGCTTTTGGAAGGGTATGGGGGGTGAGAATCAGCCCCAGCATTTT. Translation gives CASSFWKGMGGENQPQHF.

This clone has more than one count but fewer than ten. V and J are TRBV5-4 and TRBJ1-1, with D possibly TRBD1 on 5 matching bases. The germline V and J ends were trimmed by 5 bases and 5 bases, with 13 bases remaining between them. The V gene's germline CDR1 is SGHNT and CDR2 YYREEE (reference sequence). CDR3 length: 13 amino acids. The CDR3 sequence: CASRPWGGTEAFF. The CDR3 DNA reads as TGTGCCAGCAGACCGTGGGGGGGTACTGAAGCTTTCTTT.

The V call is TRBV2, the J call TRBJ2-1, with a possible D match to TRBD1 (5 bases). Per germline, CDR1 SNHLY and CDR2 FYNNEI. This CDR3 spans 12 amino acids. V gave up 10 bases and J gave up 6 bases, with 13 bases separating them. The CDR3 sequence is CATRTISNEQFF. The DNA of the CDR3 is TGTGCCACCCGGACAATCAGCAATGAGCAGTTCTTC.

Only one count was recorded for this clone. The gene calls are TRBV27 and TRBJ2-3; no definite D call. The V gene's germline CDR1 is MNHEY and CDR2 SMNVEV (reference sequence). V was trimmed by 6 bases and J by 2 bases, leaving 18 bases between them. The CDR3 is 16 amino acids. CDR3 coding DNA: TGTGCCAGCAGGGTCTTTCTCCCTCCCTACACAGATACGCAGTATTTT. Residues: CASRVFLPPYTDTQYF.